This TCR beta chain was recovered during a study of OX40 agonist ivuxolimab in advanced cancers. Study context: The drug used for patients, ivuxolimab, was an agonistic anti-OX40 (CD134) antibody. Study-level points and caveats: Averaging showed that CD8+ T cells had more expanded clones than CD4+ did.

With respect to this clone: The antigen is unknown.

The V segment lost 2 bases and the J segment 4 bases; nucleotides outside the gene matches: 3. Germline V CDR1 and CDR2: MNHNS, SASEGT. The CDR3 spans 14 residues. TCRdb's table, derived via immunoSEQ multiplex PCR, lists solely in-frame clones and lacks some. Here the sample spans approximately 90,000 clones, about 90% being singletons. Material: CD4+ or CD8+ T cells sorted from blood, obtained in a trial of the OX40 agonist ivuxolimab. The V and J genes are TRBV6-1 and TRBJ2-3; the match to TRBD1 covers 7 bases. The receptor comes from an adult with an advanced solid tumor such as melanoma, head and neck, liver or kidney cancer. CDR3 amino acids: CASSEWQGADTQYF. CDR3 sequence (DNA): TGTGCCAGCAGTGAATGGCAGGGGGCAGATACGCAGTATTTT.